One sample yielded the 10 T cell receptor beta chains listed below, sequenced in a study of cytotoxic CD8 clonotypes in ibrutinib-treated CLL. Data came from immunoSEQ multiplex PCR; TCRdb stores just in-frame clones and leaves some out. Here the sample spans some 65,000 clones, 45% to 60% being singletons. The material was PBMCs, obtained after 12 months of ibrutinib treatment. The source is a human donor with chronic lymphocytic leukemia.

This clone occurred a few times. The J gene is TRBJ2-7, the V gene TRBV7-2, with a possible D match to TRBD1 (5 bases). Germline V CDR1 and CDR2: SGHTA, FQGNSA. The CDR3 consists of 14 residues. Trimming stripped 3 bases from V and 7 bases from J, with 16 bases between. The CDR3 DNA sequence: TGTGCCAGCAGCTTCACAGGAATACTACGGGAGCAGTACTTC. Its protein is CASSFTGILREQYF.

The J gene is TRBJ2-2, the V gene TRBV7-2; 8 nucleotides line up with TRBD1. V lost 5 bases, J lost 4 bases, and 12 bases stayed unmatched. CDR1 and CDR2 (germline): SGHTA, FQGNSA. The CDR3 runs to 17 residues. The CDR3 DNA sequence: TGTGCCAGCAGCGCTCAGGGGGCCTCTACTGGCACCGGGGAGCTGTTTTTT. Residues: CASSAQGASTGTGELFF.

This sequence joins TRBV7-8 and TRBJ1-5; D is undetermined. The ends were cut back, 0 bases at V and 5 bases at J, with 11 bases in the middle. CDR1 and CDR2 (germline): SGHVS, FQNEAQ. The CDR3 spans 15 residues. This CDR3 is CASSLAHGGHQPQHF. Here the CDR3 DNA reads TGTGCCAGCAGCTTAGCGCATGGAGGGCATCAGCCCCAGCATTTT.

V usage is TRBV28 and J usage is TRBJ1-1, with D hard to call. This CDR3 contains 14 residues. Germline V gives CDR1 MDHEN, CDR2 SYDVKM. V dropped 11 bases and J dropped 1 base, with 17 bases sitting between them. The CDR3 DNA reads as TGTGCCGCAGCGTCGGGCACACCGAACACTGAAGCTTTCTTT. Its protein is CAAASGTPNTEAFF.

The V and J genes are TRBV7-6 and TRBJ2-7; D is tentatively TRBD1 or TRBD2 (6 bases each). This CDR3 region has 17 residues. Germline V CDR1 and CDR2: SGHVS, FNYEAQ. Trimming took 1 base from V and 3 from J, leaving 19 bases between them. CDR3 amino acids: CASSLESSGARNYEQYF. The CDR3 nucleotides are TGTGCCAGCAGCTTAGAGTCTTCGGGGGCGCGCAACTACGAGCAGTACTTC.

The chain employs TRBV27 and TRBJ2-3; D ambiguous. The V end lost 10 bases, the J end lost 3 bases, and 14 bases lay between the germline ends. This CDR3 is built from 13 residues. Per the germline V gene, CDR1 is MNHEY and CDR2 is SMNVEV (reference sequence). This chain's CDR3 is CAIHLVGTDTQYF. CDR3 in DNA: TGTGCCATCCACCTCGTTGGTACAGATACGCAGTATTTT.

The chain uses TRBV6-1 and TRBJ1-1, with TRBD1 matching over 7 bases. The CDR3 spans 18 residues. Germline-derived CDR1 and CDR2 are MNHNS and SASEGT. Trimming took 4 bases from V and 0 from J; bases not matched to a gene: 14. The CDR3 DNA follows: TGTGCCAGCAGTGCCCGACAGGGTCCAAGGAGGTTGAACACTGAAGCTTTCTTT. This encodes CASSARQGPRRLNTEAFF.

The V call is TRBV5-1, the J call TRBJ2-3, with a weak D call TRBD2 (5 bases). V lost 0 bases and J lost 1, with 9 bases in between. Germline CDR1 and CDR2: SGHRS and YFSETQ. The CDR3 sequence is 15 residues long. CDR3 nucleotides: TGCGCCAGCAGCTTGGAGGAGCGGCGCACAGATACGCAGTATTTT. Residues: CASSLEERRTDTQYF.

The sample holds a few counts of this clone. The chain joins TRBV28 to TRBJ2-7; D remains ambiguous. Trimming removed 8 bases at V and 0 bases at J, with 11 bases between. The CDR3 has 13 amino acids. Per germline, CDR1 MDHEN and CDR2 SYDVKM. The CDR3, as DNA: TGTGCCAGCCATCCGGAACTCTCCTACGAGCAGTACTTC. The encoded protein is CASHPELSYEQYF.

This clone was detected only once. The chain uses TRBV19 and TRBJ1-4; TRBD1 matches 9 bases. The V gene end was trimmed by 6 bases and the J gene end by 11 bases; junction bases not matched to a gene: 13. The CDR3 runs to 15 residues. CDR1 and CDR2 (germline): LNHDA, SQIVND (reference sequence). The CDR3 sequence: CASRSRTGEYGKLFF. The CDR3 nucleotides are TGTGCCAGTAGGTCGAGGACAGGGGAATATGGGAAACTGTTTTTT.